Listed below are T cell receptor beta chains from one sample, sequenced in a study of blood T cells in healthy people across ages. Via MiXCR, TCRdb re-called the 5' RACE reads, giving one row per CDR3 protein. The repertoire holds roughly 1.5 million distinct CDR3 sequences, with roughly 43% as singletons. What was sequenced was blood. The receptors originated from a young woman in good health. Each CDR3 is given with its conserved first and last residue. A D gene is named only where the DNA matches it firmly. The size entry is marked missing in some rows and otherwise reads once, few, many or a size class.

TRBV7-9	TRBJ1-4	.	.	TGTACCAGCAGCCCATGGTGGGACAAGGAAACTAATGAAAAACTGTTTTTT	CTSSPWWDKETNEKLFF
TRBV6-2/TRBV6-3	TRBJ2-1	few	.	TGTGCCAGCAGTTACAGGGGTGTCAATGAGCAGTTCTTC	CASSYRGVNEQFF
TRBV9	TRBJ2-1	many	.	TGTGCCAGCAGCGTTGGATATACCTACAATGAGCAGTTCTTC	CASSVGYTYNEQFF
TRBV6-2/TRBV6-3	TRBJ1-5	few	.	TGTGCCAGCATCTCTGGACAGACTAATCAGCCCCAGCATTTT	CASISGQTNQPQHF
TRBV7-8	TRBJ2-5	.	.	TGTGCCAGCAGCTTAGGAGATCGGGAGCAGTACTTC	CASSLGDREQYF
TRBV29-1	TRBJ2-1	few	TRBD1	TGCAGCGTCCCGGGACAGGGAATTTTACACGATGAGCAGTTCTTC	CSVPGQGILHDEQFF
TRBV7-2	TRBJ2-1	.	.	TGTGCCAGCAGCACCCCACCGCACCGGGAGACCCAGTTCTTC	CASSTPPHRETQFF
TRBV15	TRBJ2-5	.	.	TGTGCCACCAGCGTAGGACAAGACCAAGAGACCCAGTACTTC	CATSVGQDQETQYF
TRBV12-3/TRBV12-4	TRBJ1-3	.	.	TGTGCCAGCAGTAAACGGGACAGAAACACCATATATTTT	CASSKRDRNTIYF
TRBV4-2	TRBJ1-6	.	.	TGTGCCAGCAGCCGCTACAGGTATAATTCACCCCTCCACTTT	CASSRYRYNSPLHF